The rows below give T cell receptor beta chains drawn from one sample of a study of blood T cell repertoires in COVID-19. Assay used: immunoSEQ multiplex PCR; TCRdb lists only in-frame clones, some missing. The sample shows some 87,000 clones, less than 85% of them seen only once. Sequencing input: peripheral blood. These receptor sequences come from a human donor in a cohort sampled during active COVID-19. The conserved cysteine and the conserved F or W are not part of the CDR3 here.

ATTLRLGTEAF,TRBJ1-1,TRBV25-1
ASSHQRDRRREKLF,TRBJ1-4,TRBV7-2
ASSYSSGGIETQY,TRBJ2-5,TRBV6-5
ATTDSSRNTEAF,TRBJ1-1,TRBV10-1
ASSPWPGSLSGNTIY,TRBJ1-3,TRBV7-8
SASELPGTRTEAF,TRBJ1-1,TRBV20-1
ASSPGGAGRFHEQY,TRBJ2-7,TRBV6-2/TRBV6-3
ASSQAGNSGANVLT,TRBJ2-6,TRBV3-1/TRBV3-2
AINTPSTGHYEQY,TRBJ2-7,TRBV10-3
ASSQARTSGYEQY,TRBJ2-7,TRBV3-1/TRBV3-2
ASSLFGGRANTGELF,TRBJ2-2,TRBV27
ASSSRWGQGTEAF,TRBJ1-1,TRBV3-1/TRBV3-2
SVTRSGGLYEQY,TRBJ2-7,TRBV29-1
ASSPADRGNQPQH,TRBJ1-5,TRBV18
ATNQGTGGASEQY,TRBJ2-7,TRBV15
ASSLVFGSNEKLF,TRBJ1-4,TRBV7-9
ASSLFGTSGYNEQF,TRBJ2-1,TRBV28
ASSQEQGYEQY,TRBJ2-7,TRBV3-1/TRBV3-2
ASRLFHKRGDSYEQY,TRBJ2-7,TRBV12-2
AISLNQGAEAF,TRBJ1-1,TRBV10-3
ASSVNSNYGYT,TRBJ1-2,TRBV9
ASSFYGTGDTNQPQH,TRBJ1-5,TRBV5-1
ATSDAGASLPDEQF,TRBJ2-1,TRBV24-1
ASSTTGIGTGELF,TRBJ2-2,TRBV19
ATSVGNVETQY,TRBJ2-5,TRBV24-1
ASKFTGINQPQH,TRBJ1-5,TRBV6-5
ASSQGLANTQY,TRBJ2-3,TRBV3-1/TRBV3-2
ASSGNRPGGSPLH,TRBJ1-6,TRBV27
ASRKDRSENQPQH,TRBJ1-5,TRBV6-5
ASRKEGGWDQPQH,TRBJ1-5,TRBV2
ASSPKVGGRDGVYQETQY,TRBJ2-5,TRBV14
ASSLSASGSNTDTQY,TRBJ2-3,TRBV28
ASTKEGAGAYGREQY,TRBJ2-7,TRBV19
ASRPSGDGSIGQY,TRBJ2-7,TRBV6-5
ASPGQSGTGHLGGTGELF,TRBJ2-2,TRBV21-1
ASSQTTGGTANYGYT,TRBJ1-2,TRBV3-1/TRBV3-2
ASSSGTVPYEQY,TRBJ2-7,TRBV28